Below, one TCR beta chain is given with its context. No antigen is known for it. No much larger clonotype is one base removed from it; base qualities were not supplied. TCR beta VDJ combination and CDR3 sequence profiling used genomic DNA as the template. An Illumina HiSeq 2000 was used for TCR repertoire sequencing. From the authors' description of their analysis: Repertoires were assessed using TRBV/TRBJ rearrangement plots, CDR3 size and DJ length profiles, and Simpson's diversity index. The immunodominant clone was defined as the most abundant DNA sequence in deep sequencing data. CDR3 amino acid sequences were screened for sharing across subjects and compared with published repertoires and the VDJdb database. The public reads were run again by TCRdb, first through fastp at Q25 and then through MiXCR, and only productive beta chains were kept. Each CDR3 protein gets just one entry, which takes the most common genes and DNA from the rows behind it. These V and J calls are TCRdb output, not the study's own analysis. A total of about 210,000 distinct CDR3 sequences appear in this sample, approximately 60% of them only once. The ten biggest clones cover roughly 29% of the sample.

From its cysteine to its phenylalanine, the CDR3 spans 15 amino acids. Here the CDR3 DNA is all that survives: 45 bases in frame from base 1. CDR1 and CDR2, per the germline V gene (reference sequence), are WNHNN and SYGVQD. V and J are trimmed by 8 bases and 1 base, and the gene matches miss 3 bases of the junction. The data belong to a study of CD8+CD57+ T cells in acquired aplastic anemia (dated by TCRdb to the late 2010s). Describing the broader study: A mean of approximately 2.9 ug of DNA, ranging from roughly 0.2 to 27.4 ug, was extracted from sorted CD4+ and CD8+ cells. Mean read counts for healthy donor samples were 10 million to 10.8 million for CD4+ cells and some 12 million for CD8+ cells. General study outcomes and caveats: Patients and healthy controls showed no significant difference in CD8+ Simpson's diversity (P=0.060). Fewer than 35 CD8+ CDR3 sequences were found to be shared between patients and controls, but these sequences appeared to be highly expressed in patients and within the immunodominant clones of the patients.

In the study, sorted CD4+ and CD8+ blood T cells from patients with severe aplastic anemia and from healthy subjects underwent deep sequencing of TCR repertoires. Ficoll-Paque density gradient centrifugation was used to isolate peripheral blood mononuclear cells. CD4+ and CD8+ T cells were sorted by FACS or magnetic beads before DNA extraction. In this chain, TRBV10-1 is recombined with TRBJ2-1, and TRBD2 matches 12 of the central bases. The receptor was derived from a human donor in good health. Sequenced: sorted CD4+, CD8+, or CD8+CD57+ T cells (not recorded which) from PBMCs. CDR3 protein: CASAGTSGSYNEQFF. The nucleotides are TGCGCCAGCGCCGGGACTAGCGGGTCCTACAATGAGCAGTTCTTC.